This T cell receptor (beta chain) is from a study of shared clonotypes between healthy human individuals. In replicate PCRs of sorted subsets, approximately 210 ng DNA, tens of thousands of T cell genomes, was used. TCRdb's copy holds only in-frame clones and misses some; the assay was immunoSEQ multiplex PCR. Here the sample spans about 1 million clones, about 74% being singletons. Trimming left V 0 bases short and J 3 bases short, with 13 bases between. The CDR3 runs to 15 residues. Germline V gives CDR1 SGHRS, CDR2 YFSETQ. The rearrangement joins TRBV5-1 to TRBJ2-7, with TRBD2 as a possible D gene (5 bases). The receptor comes from a man aged 18 to 30 in good health. The sequenced material came from memory CD4+ T cells sorted from blood. Sample subset: CD45RA-negative fraction. The CDR3 DNA sequence: TGCGCCAGCAGCTTGGTCCCGGGGAAGAGCTACGAGCAGTACTTC. This translates into CASSLVPGKSYEQYF.